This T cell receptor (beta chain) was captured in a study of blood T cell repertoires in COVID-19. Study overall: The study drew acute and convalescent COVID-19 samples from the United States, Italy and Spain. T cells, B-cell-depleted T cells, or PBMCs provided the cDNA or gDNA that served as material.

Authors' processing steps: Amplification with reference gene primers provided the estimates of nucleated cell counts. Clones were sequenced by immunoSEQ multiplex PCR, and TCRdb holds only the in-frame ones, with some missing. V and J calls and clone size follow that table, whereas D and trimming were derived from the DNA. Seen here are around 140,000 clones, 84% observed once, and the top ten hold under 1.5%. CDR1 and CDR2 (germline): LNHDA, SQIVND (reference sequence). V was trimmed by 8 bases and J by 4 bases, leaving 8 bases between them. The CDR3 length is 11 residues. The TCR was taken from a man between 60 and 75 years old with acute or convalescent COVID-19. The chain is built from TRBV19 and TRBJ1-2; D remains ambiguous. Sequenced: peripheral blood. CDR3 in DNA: TGTGCCAGTCGAATCGGCTATGGCTACACCTTC. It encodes CASRIGYGYTF.